A selection of T cell receptor beta chains follows, all from one sample in a study of cytomegalovirus exposure and HLA in healthy donors. Data came from immunoSEQ multiplex PCR; TCRdb stores just in-frame clones and leaves some out. The sample lists more than 150,000 clones; 82% were seen once. Source material: PBMCs. Receptors originate from a man aged 35 to 55 in good health and CMV-seronegative. Each CDR3 is given with its conserved first and last residue. A D gene is named only where the DNA matches it firmly. The size entry is marked missing in some rows and otherwise reads once, few, many or a size class.

CDR3: CASSPQGAGSSYEQYF; DNA: TGTGCCAGCTCACCACAGGGGGCGGGGTCCTCTTACGAGCAGTACTTC; V: TRBV18; size: .; length: 16; J: TRBJ2-7; D: .
CDR3: CAWSTGNSYNSPLHF; DNA: TGTGCCTGGAGTACGGGGAATTCCTATAATTCACCCCTCCACTTT; V: TRBV30; size: .; length: 15; J: TRBJ1-6; D: .
CDR3: CASSDRADTGELFF; DNA: TGTGCTAGCAGTGACAGGGCGGACACCGGGGAGCTGTTTTTT; V: TRBV7-7; size: once; length: 14; J: TRBJ2-2; D: TRBD1
CDR3: CASGQLQDGDQPQHF; DNA: TGTGCCAGCGGACAATTACAGGATGGCGATCAGCCCCAGCATTTT; V: TRBV28; size: once; length: 15; J: TRBJ1-5; D: .
CDR3: CASSGIAGVRDGELFF; DNA: TGTGCCAGCAGTGGGATAGCGGGAGTCCGGGACGGGGAGCTGTTTTTT; V: TRBV6-1; size: .; length: 16; J: TRBJ2-2; D: TRBD2
CDR3: CASSQDPRGTGGWQPQHF; DNA: TGCGCCAGCAGCCAAGATCCACGGGGGACAGGGGGCTGGCAGCCCCAGCATTTT; V: TRBV4-3; size: .; length: 18; J: TRBJ1-5; D: TRBD1
CDR3: CASSLGPLGRGNEQFF; DNA: TGCGCCAGCAGCTTGGGTCCCCTGGGGCGAGGCAATGAGCAGTTCTTC; V: TRBV5-1; size: .; length: 16; J: TRBJ2-1; D: .
CDR3: CASRGGTYQPQHF; DNA: TGTGCCAGCAGGGGGGGGACATATCAGCCCCAGCATTTT; V: TRBV28; size: .; length: 13; J: TRBJ1-5; D: .
CDR3: CASSREYTTSYNEQFF; DNA: TGTGCCAGCAGCAGGGAGTATACGACCTCCTACAATGAGCAGTTCTTC; V: TRBV7-2; size: .; length: 16; J: TRBJ2-1; D: .
CDR3: CASSLSPLTGVDYGYTF; DNA: TGTGCCAGCAGCTTAAGTCCCTTGACAGGGGTGGACTATGGCTACACCTTC; V: TRBV5-6; size: .; length: 17; J: TRBJ1-2; D: TRBD1
CDR3: CASSSRTSGSYNEQFF; DNA: TGTGCCAGCAGCAGCAGGACTAGCGGCTCCTACAATGAGCAGTTCTTC; V: TRBV21-1; size: .; length: 16; J: TRBJ2-1; D: .
CDR3: CASTKEGGVGGNEQFF; DNA: TGTGCCAGCACCAAAGAGGGGGGGGTTGGGGGCAATGAGCAGTTCTTC; V: TRBV11-2; size: once; length: 16; J: TRBJ2-1; D: .
CDR3: CASSLGPANTEAFF; DNA: TGTGCCAGCAGCTTAGGGCCCGCGAACACTGAAGCTTTCTTT; V: TRBV7-2; size: .; length: 14; J: TRBJ1-1; D: .
CDR3: CASSYSLAGGDTQYF; DNA: TGTGCCAGCAGTTACTCGCTAGCGGGAGGTGATACGCAGTATTTT; V: TRBV6-6; size: .; length: 15; J: TRBJ2-3; D: TRBD2
CDR3: CASSPPAERGEKLFF; DNA: TGTGCCAGCTCACCACCCGCGGAGAGGGGGGAAAAACTGTTTTTT; V: TRBV18; size: .; length: 15; J: TRBJ1-4; D: .
CDR3: CASTRTSGYEQYF; DNA: TGTGCCAGCACCCGGACTAGCGGATACGAGCAGTACTTC; V: TRBV6-5; size: .; length: 13; J: TRBJ2-7; D: TRBD2
CDR3: CASRDRGRGTDTQYF; DNA: TGTGCCAGCCGGGACAGGGGTAGGGGCACAGATACGCAGTATTTT; V: TRBV2; size: .; length: 15; J: TRBJ2-3; D: TRBD1
CDR3: CATWEQGAHEQYF; DNA: TGTGCCACCTGGGAACAGGGGGCCCACGAGCAGTACTTC; V: TRBV6-6; size: .; length: 13; J: TRBJ2-7; D: TRBD1
CDR3: CASCGDSPVFGNQPQHF; DNA: TGTGCCAGCTGCGGGGACAGTCCTGTATTCGGCAATCAGCCCCAGCATTTT; V: TRBV2; size: .; length: 17; J: TRBJ1-5; D: TRBD1
CDR3: CASSPWTGHTEAFF; DNA: TGTGCCAGCAGCCCCTGGACAGGGCACACTGAAGCTTTCTTT; V: TRBV5-4; size: .; length: 14; J: TRBJ1-1; D: TRBD1
CDR3: CASSAPAGGGASGANVLTF; DNA: TGTGCCAGCAGCGCCCCCGCAGGGGGAGGCGCGTCAGGGGCCAACGTCCTGACTTTC; V: TRBV13; size: once; length: 19; J: TRBJ2-6; D: .
CDR3: CASSLGQNQPQHF; DNA: TGTGCCAGCAGTTTAGGTCAGAATCAGCCCCAGCATTTT; V: TRBV28; size: .; length: 13; J: TRBJ1-5; D: .
CDR3: CASRPRGGPETQYF; DNA: TGTGCCAGCAGACCGCGGGGGGGGCCGGAGACCCAGTACTTC; V: TRBV5-8; size: .; length: 14; J: TRBJ2-5; D: TRBD2
CDR3: CAWDAGVLSGANVLTF; DNA: TGTGCCTGGGACGCAGGGGTCCTCTCTGGGGCCAACGTCCTGACTTTC; V: TRBV30; size: .; length: 16; J: TRBJ2-6; D: .
CDR3: CASSERGTGNTIYF; DNA: TGTGCCAGCAGTGAACGGGGGACTGGAAACACCATATATTTT; V: TRBV25-1; size: few; length: 14; J: TRBJ1-3; D: .
CDR3: CASSHSQVNQPQHF; DNA: TGTGCCAGTAGTCATTCGCAGGTCAATCAGCCCCAGCATTTT; V: TRBV19; size: .; length: 14; J: TRBJ1-5; D: .
CDR3: CASSLSRQEYNEQFF; DNA: TGTGCCAGCAGCTTGAGTAGACAGGAATACAATGAGCAGTTCTTC; V: TRBV5-4; size: .; length: 15; J: TRBJ2-1; D: .
CDR3: CASSRFRGGDEQYF; DNA: TGTGCCAGCAGCCGCTTCCGTGGCGGCGACGAGCAGTACTTC; V: TRBV11-2; size: .; length: 14; J: TRBJ2-7; D: .
CDR3: CASRGRGRGQPQHF; DNA: TGTGCCAGCAGGGGGAGGGGACGCGGTCAGCCCCAGCATTTT; V: TRBV6-1; size: few; length: 14; J: TRBJ1-5; D: .
CDR3: CASSPSRDRGRNQPQHF; DNA: TGTGCCAGCAGTCCTTCCCGCGACAGGGGCCGCAATCAGCCCCAGCATTTT; V: TRBV28; size: .; length: 17; J: TRBJ1-5; D: TRBD1
CDR3: CASSIGFRGQGVNEQFF; DNA: TGTGCCAGTAGTATAGGCTTCAGGGGCCAGGGTGTAAATGAGCAGTTCTTC; V: TRBV19; size: .; length: 17; J: TRBJ2-1; D: .
CDR3: CASSLGREGTSYEQYF; DNA: TGTGCCAGCAGTTTAGGCAGGGAGGGAACCTCCTACGAGCAGTACTTC; V: TRBV28; size: once; length: 16; J: TRBJ2-7; D: TRBD2
CDR3: CASSSGNYGYTF; DNA: TGTGCCAGCAGTTCCGGGAACTATGGCTACACCTTC; V: TRBV28; size: .; length: 12; J: TRBJ1-2; D: .
CDR3: CASKPYGPETEAFF; DNA: TGTGCCAGTAAACCTTATGGGCCAGAAACTGAAGCTTTCTTT; V: TRBV19; size: few; length: 14; J: TRBJ1-1; D: .
CDR3: CASSEHSEGLREKLFF; DNA: TGCGCCAGCAGCGAACACTCGGAGGGGCTTCGAGAAAAACTGTTTTTT; V: TRBV10-1; size: once; length: 16; J: TRBJ1-4; D: .
CDR3: CASSKQGAPNTEAFF; DNA: TGTGCCAGCAGCAAACAGGGGGCTCCGAACACTGAAGCTTTCTTT; V: TRBV6-1; size: .; length: 15; J: TRBJ1-1; D: TRBD1
CDR3: CASIRSTGRNEKLFF; DNA: TGTGCCAGCATCCGGTCCACAGGGCGTAATGAAAAACTGTTTTTT; V: TRBV28; size: .; length: 15; J: TRBJ1-4; D: .
CDR3: CSSSPWRGPAYEQYF; DNA: TGTTCCAGCAGCCCCTGGCGGGGTCCCGCCTACGAGCAGTACTTC; V: TRBV7-9; size: .; length: 15; J: TRBJ2-7; D: .
CDR3: CARKGQGTDTQYF; DNA: TGTGCCAGGAAAGGACAGGGGACAGATACGCAGTATTTT; V: TRBV25-1; size: .; length: 13; J: TRBJ2-3; D: TRBD1
CDR3: CATSRGLVYEQYF; DNA: TGTGCCACCAGCAGGGGGCTGGTCTACGAGCAGTACTTC; V: TRBV15; size: .; length: 13; J: TRBJ2-7; D: .
CDR3: CASSQIQGVSLGYEQYF; DNA: TGCGCCAGCAGCCAAATTCAGGGGGTTAGCCTGGGCTACGAGCAGTACTTC; V: TRBV4-1; size: .; length: 17; J: TRBJ2-7; D: TRBD1
CDR3: CASSYGVDRPLNTEAFF; DNA: TGCGCCAGCAGCTACGGAGTCGACCGACCCCTGAACACTGAAGCTTTCTTT; V: TRBV5-1; size: .; length: 17; J: TRBJ1-1; D: .
CDR3: CASSQVLAGGRNEQFF; DNA: TGCGCCAGCAGCCAAGTACTCGCGGGGGGGCGCAATGAGCAGTTCTTC; V: TRBV4-1; size: .; length: 16; J: TRBJ2-1; D: TRBD2
CDR3: CAWSVKGAGEAFF; DNA: TGTGCCTGGAGTGTGAAGGGGGCCGGGGAAGCTTTCTTT; V: TRBV30; size: .; length: 13; J: TRBJ1-1; D: TRBD1
CDR3: CASSVWGQSQIF; DNA: TGTGCCAGCAGCGTATGGGGACAATCACAGATCTTC; V: TRBV9; size: .; length: 12; J: TRBJ2-1; D: .
CDR3: CSAETGGPRETQYF; DNA: TGCAGCGCAGAAACGGGAGGGCCTCGAGAGACCCAGTACTTC; V: TRBV29-1; size: .; length: 14; J: TRBJ2-5; D: TRBD2
CDR3: CASSFDPGSEAFF; DNA: TGTGCCAGCAGCTTTGACCCAGGGTCTGAAGCTTTCTTT; V: TRBV7-3; size: .; length: 13; J: TRBJ1-1; D: .
CDR3: CASMFALAGSLSYEQYF; DNA: TGTGCCAGCATGTTTGCCCTTGCCGGGTCCTTATCCTACGAGCAGTACTTC; V: TRBV7-9; size: .; length: 17; J: TRBJ2-7; D: .